A selection of T cell receptor beta chains follows, all from one sample in a study of T cells in Graves' hyperthyroidism and ophthalmopathy. Using its own MiXCR run on the multiplex PCR reads, TCRdb lists one record per CDR3 protein. The sample has hundreds of thousands of distinct CDR3 sequences, about 15% seen once. Sequencing was done on a sample of blood. These receptors came from a woman younger than 30 with Graves' hyperthyroidism. CDR3s include the opening cysteine and the closing phenylalanine or tryptophan. The order of the fields is J gene, V gene, D gene, clone size, CDR3 protein, CDR3 DNA. D genes are given only for firm matches. Only part of the rows carry a size: once, few, many, or a class if the clone is expanded.

J: TRBJ2-7
V: TRBV27
D: TRBD1
size: many
CDR3: CASSLDRAGYEQYF
DNA: TGTGCCAGCAGCCTAGACAGGGCCGGCTACGAGCAGTACTTC

J: TRBJ2-7
V: TRBV10-3
D: TRBD1
size: few
CDR3: CAISGVDRGYEQYF
DNA: TGTGCCATCAGTGGGGTGGACAGGGGTTACGAGCAGTACTTC

J: TRBJ2-1
V: TRBV6-2/TRBV6-3
D: TRBD2
size: NA
CDR3: CASTPITGIKRGSSYNEQFF
DNA: TGTGCCAGCACCCCTATTACGGGGATTAAGCGGGGGAGCTCCTACAATGAGCAGTTCTTC

J: TRBJ2-7
V: TRBV7-2
D: TRBD1
size: once
CDR3: CASSLQGASEQYF
DNA: TGTGCCAGCAGCCTACAGGGGGCGAGCGAGCAGTACTTC

J: TRBJ2-3
V: TRBV20-1
D: TRBD2
size: NA
CDR3: CSVQGARRLAGGADTQYF
DNA: TGCAGTGTTCAGGGGGCCAGGCGACTAGCGGGGGGCGCAGATACGCAGTATTTT

J: TRBJ2-2
V: TRBV24-1
D: TRBD1
size: NA
CDR3: CATSEQGAGELFF
DNA: TGTGCCACCAGTGAGCAGGGGGCCGGGGAGCTGTTTTTT

J: TRBJ2-1
V: TRBV7-2
D: TRBD1
size: many
CDR3: CASSLAGTATFNEQFF
DNA: TGTGCCAGCAGCTTAGCGGGGACAGCGACGTTCAATGAGCAGTTCTTC

J: TRBJ2-2
V: TRBV18
D: NA
size: many
CDR3: CASSPRRGDTGELFF
DNA: TGTGCCAGCTCACCTCGTAGGGGTGACACCGGGGAGCTGTTTTTT

J: TRBJ1-2
V: TRBV12-3/TRBV12-4
D: NA
size: NA
CDR3: CASSNRVLYTF
DNA: TGTGCCAGCAGTAACAGGGTGCTCTACACCTTC

J: TRBJ2-5
V: TRBV6-6
D: TRBD2
size: many
CDR3: CASSYFGGQETQYF
DNA: TGTGCCAGCAGTTACTTCGGGGGGCAAGAGACCCAGTACTTC

J: TRBJ2-7
V: TRBV12-3/TRBV12-4
D: NA
size: many
CDR3: CASSPSGDEQYF
DNA: TGTGCCAGCAGTCCCTCCGGGGACGAGCAGTACTTC

J: TRBJ1-1
V: TRBV2
D: NA
size: many
CDR3: CASSPRGIEAFF
DNA: TGTGCCAGCAGCCCCAGGGGAATTGAAGCTTTCTTT

J: TRBJ1-2
V: TRBV24-1
D: TRBD1
size: many
CDR3: CATSERTGGLGGYTF
DNA: TGTGCCACCAGTGAACGGACAGGGGGACTAGGGGGCTACACCTTC

J: TRBJ2-7
V: TRBV28
D: NA
size: many
CDR3: CASRVQGEGLYEQYF
DNA: TGTGCCAGCAGAGTACAGGGGGAGGGCCTATACGAGCAGTACTTC

J: TRBJ2-6
V: TRBV7-9
D: NA
size: few
CDR3: CASSFGAGANVLTF
DNA: TGTGCCAGCAGCTTCGGGGCTGGGGCCAACGTCCTGACTTTC

J: TRBJ2-5
V: TRBV28
D: NA
size: many
CDR3: CASSSQTNPETQYF
DNA: TGTGCCAGCAGTTCTCAGACTAATCCGGAGACCCAGTACTTC

J: TRBJ2-4
V: TRBV6-1
D: NA
size: NA
CDR3: CASRSAAWGQNIQYF
DNA: TGTGCCAGCAGATCCGCCGCGTGGGGCCAAAACATTCAGTACTTC

J: TRBJ1-1
V: TRBV6-6
D: TRBD1
size: few
CDR3: CASSYSTGTGDTEAFF
DNA: TGTGCCAGCAGTTACTCGACCGGGACAGGGGACACTGAAGCTTTCTTT

J: TRBJ2-7
V: TRBV7-2
D: NA
size: many
CDR3: CASSLTGHEQYF
DNA: TGTGCCAGCAGTCTAACAGGGCACGAGCAGTACTTC

J: TRBJ1-2
V: TRBV6-5
D: NA
size: many
CDR3: CASSPFSYRVSEGYTF
DNA: TGTGCCAGCAGTCCGTTTAGTTACAGGGTCTCCGAGGGCTACACCTTC